The 9 T cell receptor beta chains below come from one sample, sequenced in a study of cytomegalovirus exposure and HLA in healthy donors. The PCR was carried out with 60 Vbeta primers and 13 Jbeta primers. Data came from immunoSEQ multiplex PCR; TCRdb stores just in-frame clones and leaves some out. The sample records roughly 150,000 clones, around 78% being singletons. The specimen was PBMCs. These receptors all come from a woman aged 40 to 50 in good health and CMV-seropositive.

The table lists this clone with a count of one. The chain joins TRBV11-2 to TRBJ2-2, with unresolved D. V was clipped by 4 bases and J by 5 bases, with 14 bases between them. CDR1 SGHAT and CDR2 FQNNGV come from the germline V gene. This CDR3 has 15 amino acids. This CDR3 reads CASSSPYAGTGELFF. CDR3 in DNA: TGTGCCAGCAGCTCTCCTTACGCCGGGACCGGGGAGCTGTTTTTT. The whole variable domain, filled in from reference TRBV11-2 and TRBJ2-2, reads EAGVAQSPRYKIIEKRQSVAFWCNPISGHATLYWYQQILGQGPKLLIQFQNNGVVDDSQLPKDRFSAERLKGVDSTLKIQPAKLEDSAVYLCASSSPYAGTGELFFGEGSRLTVL.

The V and J genes are TRBV6-1 and TRBJ2-7; TRBD1 matches 8 bases. V shed 5 bases and J 4 bases; nucleotides not matched to a gene: 7. The CDR3 covers 14 residues. Germline V gene data show CDR1 as MNHNS and CDR2 as SASEGT. CDR3 sequence (DNA): TGTGCCAGCAGTAGGGGACAGGCCACTTACGAGCAGTACTTC. It yields the protein CASSRGQATYEQYF.

This chain joins TRBV19 and TRBJ1-3, with 8 bases matching TRBD1. V shed 7 bases, J shed 4 bases, and the junction held 15 bases outside the gene matches. CDR3 length: 17 amino acids. Germline V CDR1 and CDR2: LNHDA, SQIVND (reference sequence). CDR3 nucleotides: TGTGCCAGTACGCCATTTCTAGACAGGGGAGGAGGAAACACCATATATTTT. Protein: CASTPFLDRGGGNTIYF. Together with reference TRBV19 and TRBJ1-3, the CDR3 gives the full variable domain: DGGITQSPKYLFRKEGQNVTLSCEQNLNHDAMYWYRQDPGQGLRLIYYSQIVNDFQKGDIAEGYSVSREKKESFPLTVTSAQKNPTAFYLCASTPFLDRGGGNTIYFGEGSWLTVV.

CDR3 nucleotides: TGCGCCAGCAGCTTCACCCAGACTAGAGATGGCTACGAGCAGTACTTC. Its protein is CASSFTQTRDGYEQYF. The chain carries TRBV5-1 and TRBJ2-5, with D possibly matching TRBD2 (6 bases). Matching the DNA end better, TRBJ2-7 makes the J call doubtful. CDR1 and CDR2 from the germline V gene are SGHRS and YFSETQ. CDR3 size: 16 residues.

This clone was observed a few times. This chain links TRBV5-1 with TRBJ2-2, with 11 bases identical to TRBD2. This CDR3 has 15 amino acids. V was pared by 7 bases and J by 7 bases, with 9 bases of the junction left unmatched. Germline V gene lookup returns CDR1 SGHRS and CDR2 YFSETQ. CDR3: CASQLPSGRNGELFF. Here the CDR3 DNA reads TGCGCCAGCCAATTGCCTAGCGGGAGGAACGGGGAGCTGTTTTTT.

The chain couples TRBV6-1 to TRBJ2-3; TRBD2 matches 8 bases. This CDR3 has 13 amino acids. Trimming at V came to 8 bases and at J to 0 bases, leaving 1 base not matched to a gene. Germline lookup yields CDR1 MNHNS and CDR2 SASEGT. CDR3 DNA sequence: TGTGCCAGCTCGGGGGGGAGCACAGATACGCAGTATTTT. Its translation: CASSGGSTDTQYF.

This sequence joins TRBV4-1 and TRBJ2-2; D gene ambiguous. Germline CDR1 reads MGHRA; CDR2 reads YSYEKL. The CDR3 is 16 amino acids. Trimming took 4 bases from V and 2 from J, leaving 14 bases between them. The CDR3 loop is CASSPLLSPNTGELFF. The CDR3 bases are TGCGCCAGCAGCCCACTGTTATCCCCCAACACCGGGGAGCTGTTTTTT.

This rearrangement joins TRBV7-9 to TRBJ2-3; 12 nucleotides agree with TRBD2. This CDR3 has 16 amino acids. The trim removed 5 bases at V and 3 bases at J, leaving 6 bases unmatched. CDR1 is SEHNR, CDR2 FQNEAQ, per germline (reference sequence). This chain's CDR3 is CASSPPGTSGTDTQYF. CDR3 sequence (DNA): TGTGCCAGCAGCCCTCCGGGGACTAGCGGGACAGATACGCAGTATTTT.

This chain links TRBV28 with TRBJ2-1; D call uncertain. Trimming stripped 3 bases from V and 10 bases from J, with 7 bases between. The CDR3 has 11 amino acids. Germline CDR1 MDHEN, CDR2 SYDVKM. The CDR3 region is CASSLRYEQFF. The CDR3 DNA follows: TGTGCCAGCAGTTTGAGGTACGAGCAGTTCTTC.